This TCR beta chain was captured in a study of tumor-infiltrating lymphocytes in primary liver carcinoma. At the level of the study: Lesions, classed as T1-T3 N0M0, spanned roughly 4.2 to 11 cm across.

This clonotype has at least ten counts. Its specificity is not known. Points from the study as a whole: Tumor region pairs overlapped more than did tumor-adjacent and tumor-blood pairs. Unsorted bulk processing meant the study did not compare CD4+ and CD8+ repertoires.

Alongside blood RNA obtained from unsorted whole blood, germline DNA was also extracted. Presurgery, about 3.9 milliliters of peripheral blood were collected. A primer matching the constant region was used to make TCR beta cDNA from about 500 ng of total RNA. Slightly modified ARM-PCR served as the procedure for the TCR beta libraries. These libraries came from three rounds of nested multiplex PCR. The opening two PCR rounds, about 11 cycles each, paired TRBV1-TRBV30 forward primers with a C-beta reverse primer. MiXCR, applied by TCRdb to the multiplex PCR reads, yields one record per CDR3 protein. Among about 200,000 distinct CDR3 sequences, approximately 65% were seen once, and the ten largest hold 6% to 8.5%. Germline V gene lookup returns CDR1 MNHNY and CDR2 SVGAGI (reference sequence). This CDR3 contains 14 residues. Trimming shortened V by 2 bases and J by 0 bases, and 8 bases separated the two germline ends.

Sequenced: peripheral blood. This chain uses TRBV6-6 with TRBJ2-7; D possibly corresponds to TRBD2 (6 bases). This TCR was recovered from an older woman with primary liver carcinoma and hepatitis B virus infection. This chain's CDR3 is CASSYGGTSYEQYF. Here the CDR3 DNA reads TGTGCCAGCAGTTACGGGGGGACCTCCTACGAGCAGTACTTC.